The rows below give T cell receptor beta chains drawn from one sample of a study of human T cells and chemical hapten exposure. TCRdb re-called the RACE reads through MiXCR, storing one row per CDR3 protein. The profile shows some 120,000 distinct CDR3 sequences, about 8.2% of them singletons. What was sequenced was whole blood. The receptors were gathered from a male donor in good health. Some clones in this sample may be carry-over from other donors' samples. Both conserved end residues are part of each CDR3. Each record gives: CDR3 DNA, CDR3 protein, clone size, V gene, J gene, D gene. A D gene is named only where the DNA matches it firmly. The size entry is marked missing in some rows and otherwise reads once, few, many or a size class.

DNA: TGCGCCAGCAGCTTAGGGGGAGAGGTCAATGAGCAGTTCTTC; CDR3: CASSLGGEVNEQFF; size: few; V: TRBV5-1; J: TRBJ2-1; D: .
DNA: TGTGCCAGCAGCCCCGGACCGACGAACACCGGGGAGCTGTTTTTT; CDR3: CASSPGPTNTGELFF; size: few; V: TRBV7-9; J: TRBJ2-2; D: .
DNA: TGTGCCAGCAGTTTAGGACAGCCGCCCTACGAGCAGTACTTC; CDR3: CASSLGQPPYEQYF; size: .; V: TRBV12-3/TRBV12-4; J: TRBJ2-7; D: .
DNA: TGCAGCGCTACCCGGACAGGGACCACCGGGGAGCTGTTTTTT; CDR3: CSATRTGTTGELFF; size: .; V: TRBV29-1; J: TRBJ2-2; D: TRBD1
DNA: TGCGCCAGCAGCTTGGGACAGTATGGCGATGAGCAGTTCTTC; CDR3: CASSLGQYGDEQFF; size: .; V: TRBV5-1; J: TRBJ2-1; D: .
DNA: TGTGCCAGCAGATGGGGGACTAGCGGGACACAAGAGACCCAGTACTTC; CDR3: CASRWGTSGTQETQYF; size: .; V: TRBV7-9; J: TRBJ2-5; D: TRBD2
DNA: TGTGCCAGCAGTTACTCGGTCGGGGGGCCAGATACGCAGTATTTT; CDR3: CASSYSVGGPDTQYF; size: many; V: TRBV6-5; J: TRBJ2-3; D: .
DNA: TGTGCCAGTAGATTTGCCGACAGCTCCTACGAGCAGTACTTC; CDR3: CASRFADSSYEQYF; size: .; V: TRBV19; J: TRBJ2-7; D: .
DNA: TGCAGCGCGGAAGTATCGGCACCCACAGATACGCAGTATTTT; CDR3: CSAEVSAPTDTQYF; size: few; V: TRBV29-1; J: TRBJ2-3; D: .
DNA: TGCAGTGCTAGAGTTAGCGGGAGGGCCCGTGAGCAGTTCTTC; CDR3: CSARVSGRAREQFF; size: few; V: TRBV20-1; J: TRBJ2-1; D: TRBD2
DNA: TGTGCCATCAGATCCGGGTCTGACTCTGGAAACACCATATATTTT; CDR3: CAIRSGSDSGNTIYF; size: few; V: TRBV10-3; J: TRBJ1-3; D: .
DNA: TGTGCCAGCAGTTACGGACTAGCGGGGACCGGGGAGCTGTTTTTT; CDR3: CASSYGLAGTGELFF; size: many; V: TRBV6-2/TRBV6-3; J: TRBJ2-2; D: TRBD2
DNA: TGTGCCAGCTCCCCACAGGGGCAAGAGACCCAGTACTTC; CDR3: CASSPQGQETQYF; size: .; V: TRBV18; J: TRBJ2-5; D: TRBD1
DNA: TGTGCCAGCAGCTTAGCTCGAGCGGGACAGGGGGCGCTTGGTCAGCCCCAGCATTTT; CDR3: CASSLARAGQGALGQPQHF; size: .; V: TRBV7-2; J: TRBJ1-5; D: TRBD1
DNA: TGCGCCAGCAGCGTCTTCCGTCACGGGACAGGGGGCGTCTATGGCTACACCTTC; CDR3: CASSVFRHGTGGVYGYTF; size: .; V: TRBV5-1; J: TRBJ1-2; D: TRBD1
DNA: TGCAGTGCTAGAGATCCCATTCGACTAATGAACACTGAAGCTTTCTTT; CDR3: CSARDPIRLMNTEAFF; size: .; V: TRBV20-1; J: TRBJ1-1; D: .
DNA: TGTGCCAGCAGCTTTGGGGTTTCTAGCGGTCTCCCCTACGAGCAGTACTTC; CDR3: CASSFGVSSGLPYEQYF; size: many; V: TRBV7-8; J: TRBJ2-7; D: TRBD2
DNA: TGCGCCAGCAGCTTGGGGGGGACAGGCAGAGAAGCTTTCTTT; CDR3: CASSLGGTGREAFF; size: .; V: TRBV5-1; J: TRBJ1-1; D: TRBD1
DNA: TGTGCCAGCAGTCCCTGGGACAGCGCCTACGAGCAGTACTTC; CDR3: CASSPWDSAYEQYF; size: .; V: TRBV6-2/TRBV6-3; J: TRBJ2-7; D: TRBD1
DNA: TGCGCCAGCAGCCCGGACAGGGGGCCTCAAGAGACCCAGTACTTC; CDR3: CASSPDRGPQETQYF; size: few; V: TRBV5-1; J: TRBJ2-5; D: TRBD1
DNA: TGCAGTGCATATTCACGGGAAAAACTGTTTTTT; CDR3: CSAYSREKLFF; size: many; V: TRBV20-1; J: TRBJ1-4; D: .
DNA: TGTGCCAGCAGTTATAGCTTTAGCGGGAGGGCCGGCAATGAGCAGTTCTTC; CDR3: CASSYSFSGRAGNEQFF; size: .; V: TRBV6-2/TRBV6-3; J: TRBJ2-1; D: TRBD2
DNA: TGTGCCAGCAACTCCCCCCTGGGTGGGGTTACGGGCACTGAAGCTTTCTTT; CDR3: CASNSPLGGVTGTEAFF; size: few; V: TRBV12-3/TRBV12-4; J: TRBJ1-1; D: .
DNA: TGTGCCAGCAGTAGCGGGAGGGCCTTCGAGCAGTTCTTC; CDR3: CASSSGRAFEQFF; size: few; V: TRBV6-1; J: TRBJ2-1; D: TRBD2
DNA: TGCAGTGCTAGCACGGCGGGGGTTGGGGCCAACGTCCTGACTTTC; CDR3: CSASTAGVGANVLTF; size: .; V: TRBV20-1; J: TRBJ2-6; D: TRBD2
DNA: TGTGCCAGCAGTTTTCGCGGGCCTTTCCACAACAATGAGCAGTTCTTC; CDR3: CASSFRGPFHNNEQFF; size: many; V: TRBV12-3/TRBV12-4; J: TRBJ2-1; D: .
DNA: TGTGCCAGCAGTTACGGGAGGGAGGTCACTGAAGCTTTCTTT; CDR3: CASSYGREVTEAFF; size: few; V: TRBV6-2/TRBV6-3; J: TRBJ1-1; D: .
DNA: TGTGCCAGCAATACCGGGACTATGAGAGGTGAGCAGTTCTTC; CDR3: CASNTGTMRGEQFF; size: few; V: TRBV6-9; J: TRBJ2-1; D: TRBD2